Following are 11 T cell receptor beta chains from one sample sequenced in a study of blood T cell repertoires in COVID-19. Produced via immunoSEQ multiplex PCR; TCRdb's table is partial and in-frame only. In the table there are hundreds of thousands of clones, roughly 87% of which are singletons. Specimen: peripheral blood. These receptors were taken from a woman aged 45-60 years who had recovered from COVID-19.

For the CDR3, the DNA is TGTGCCAGCAGCCAAAGGGCAGGGCGGGGGCAGCCCCAGCATTTT. It specifies CASSQRAGRGQPQHF. The gene calls are TRBV3-1 (or the pseudogene TRBV3-2) and TRBJ1-5; perhaps TRBD1 as D (5 bases). CDR3 length: 15 amino acids. The germline gives CDR1 LGHDT, CDR2 YNNKEL (reference sequence). V lost 2 bases and J 7 bases, leaving 15 bases between the germline ends.

The rearrangement uses TRBV5-5 and TRBJ2-7; no clear D gene. This CDR3 region has 15 residues. Per the germline V gene, CDR1 is SGHKS and CDR2 is YYEKEE (reference sequence). Trimming stripped 4 bases from V and 4 bases from J, with 18 bases between. The CDR3 loop is CASSPQVHVQYEQYF. CDR3 coding DNA: TGTGCCAGCAGCCCTCAGGTCCATGTCCAATACGAGCAGTACTTC.

The J gene is TRBJ2-5, the V gene TRBV7-9; 9 bases map to TRBD2. Germline V gene sequence: CDR1 SEHNR, CDR2 FQNEAQ (reference sequence). The CDR3 contains 15 residues. Trimming removed 3 bases from V and 4 bases from J; junction bases left unmatched: 6. The CDR3 here is CASSFPAGGPETQYF. The CDR3 region has the DNA TGTGCCAGCAGCTTTCCAGCGGGGGGCCCAGAGACCCAGTACTTC.

The chain is built from TRBV10-3 and TRBJ1-2; D uncertain. The germline V gene encodes CDR1 ENHRY and CDR2 SYGVKD. Trimming cost V 4 bases and J 0 bases, with 18 bases left between them. The CDR3 sequence is 17 residues long. The CDR3 sequence: CAISATTPSAANYGYTF. CDR3 sequence (DNA): TGTGCCATCAGTGCAACCACCCCCTCTGCAGCTAACTATGGCTACACCTTC.

This chain connects TRBV30 to TRBJ1-1; D may be TRBD1 (5 bases). The germline gives CDR1 GTSNPN, CDR2 SVGIG (reference sequence). The CDR3 is 15 amino acids. Trimming left V 2 bases short and J 1 base short, with 14 bases between. For the CDR3, the DNA is TGTGCCTGGAGTAACCGGGGCGGGAGGAACACTGAAGCTTTCTTT. Translated, it gives CAWSNRGGRNTEAFF.

The chain uses TRBV7-2 and TRBJ2-3, with TRBD2 as a possible D gene (5 bases). This CDR3 region has 14 residues. Germline loops: CDR1 SGHTA, CDR2 FQGNSA. V shed 3 bases and J shed 3 bases, with 10 bases lying between them. The CDR3 sequence: CASSFQSGTDTQYF. For the CDR3, the DNA is TGTGCCAGCAGCTTCCAAAGCGGAACAGATACGCAGTATTTT. The variable domain in full, with the rest retrieved from reference TRBV7-2 and TRBJ2-3, is GAGVSQSPSNKVTEKGKDVELRCDPISGHTALYWYRQSLGQGLEFLIYFQGNSAPDKSGLPSDRFSAERTGGSVSTLTIQRTQQEDSAVYLCASSFQSGTDTQYFGPGTRLTVL.

The chain uses TRBV5-6 and TRBJ2-1; 10 bases agree with TRBD1. The CDR3 has 18 residues. Germline V gene sequence: CDR1 SGHDT, CDR2 YYEEEE. After removal of 3 bases from V and 9 bases from J, the junction contained 18 bases not matched to a gene. Here the CDR3 DNA reads TGTGCCAGCAGCTATGATTTGGCTCCCGGGACAGGGGTCGGTGAGCAGTTCTTC. Amino acids: CASSYDLAPGTGVGEQFF.

The CDR3 sequence is CATGAGPNTGELFF. DNA of the CDR3: TGCGCCACCGGGGCGGGGCCGAACACCGGGGAGCTGTTTTTT. This rearrangement joins TRBV4-3 to TRBJ2-2, with D possibly TRBD2 on 6 matching bases. CDR1 is LGHNA and CDR2 is YSLEER in the germline V gene. This CDR3 comprises 14 residues. V was trimmed by 10 bases and J by 0 bases, leaving 12 bases between them.

V gene TRBV5-3 combines with J gene TRBJ1-5; 7 bases are a match to TRBD1. TRBV5-3 falls under the ORF class, with uncertain function. This CDR3 contains 16 residues. Trimming at V came to 3 bases and at J to 0 bases, leaving 6 bases not matched to a gene. CDR3 amino acids: CARSSSGTDSNQPQHF. In DNA, the CDR3 is TGTGCCAGAAGCTCCTCCGGGACAGATAGCAATCAGCCCCAGCATTTT.

Notes on this clone: Relative to the germline gene, one junction end is altered; a read error may explain this. The chain has TRBV7-7 and TRBJ2-3; D perhaps matches TRBD2 (6 bases). Germline V gene data show CDR1 as SSHAT and CDR2 as FNYEAQ (reference sequence). This CDR3 region has 14 residues. As DNA, the CDR3 is TGTGCTAGCAGCCCCGGGGGATCGGGAGATACGCAGTATTTT. It is translated as CASSPGGSGDTQYF. Drawing the rest from reference TRBV7-7 and TRBJ2-3, the complete variable domain is GAGVSQSPRYKVTKRGQDVTLRCDPISSHATLYWYQQALGQGPEFLTYFNYEAQPDKSGLPSDRFSAERPEGSISTLTIQRTEQRDSAMYRCASSPGGSGDTQYFGPGTRLTVL.

J is TRBJ1-3 and V is TRBV30; TRBD1 aligns across 7 bases. V dropped 3 bases and J dropped 3; count of bases not matched to a gene: 8. The CDR3 covers 15 residues. In germline, CDR1 is GTSNPN, CDR2 SVGIG (reference sequence). Written as DNA, the CDR3 is TGTGCCTGGAGCGCGATGGGACAGAATGGAAACACCATATATTTT. It is translated as CAWSAMGQNGNTIYF.